These 2 T cell receptor beta chains were sequenced from one sample in a study of regulatory T cells in long-lasting Graves disease. The time point was: newly diagnosed GD, antithyroid drugs for less than 3 months. With RNA extracted from PBMCs as input, the TCR library was made. iRepertoire HTBI primers and Arm-PCR of CDR3 regions built TCR beta libraries. TCRdb analysed the multiplex PCR reads with MiXCR anew, one entry per CDR3 protein. The table has under 250,000 distinct CDR3 sequences, roughly 19% seen once. The same data also went into a second study, on T cells in Graves' hyperthyroidism and ophthalmopathy.

This specimen was peripheral blood mononuclear cells (PBMCs), taken at new diagnosis, from a patient treated with antithyroid drugs. These receptors originate from a woman aged 25-40 years with Graves disease.

This chain's CDR3 is CASSLYGGVQETQYF. The DNA of the CDR3 is TGTGCCAGCAGCTTATACGGGGGAGTACAAGAGACCCAGTACTTC. This chain connects TRBV7-3 to TRBJ2-5, with a possible D match to TRBD2 (6 bases). This CDR3 contains 15 residues. With 2 bases removed from V and 2 bases from J, the gap between germline ends came to 12 bases. From germline, CDR1 is SGHTA and CDR2 FQGTGA.

The rearrangement uses TRBV6-4 and TRBJ1-2; D is undetermined. Germline loops: CDR1 MRHNA, CDR2 SNTAGT. V shed 1 base and J shed 8 bases, with 11 bases lying between them. The CDR3 length is 13 residues. Here the CDR3 DNA reads TGTGCCAGCAGTGACTGGGTCGACGGAGGCTACACCTTC. Translating it yields CASSDWVDGGYTF.